Listed below are T cell receptor beta chains from one sample, sequenced in a study of T cell changes during pregnancy in multiple sclerosis. TCRdb's table, derived via immunoSEQ multiplex PCR, lists solely in-frame clones and lacks some. Of 35,000 to 45,000 clones in the sample, around 92% were seen once. Sequences were derived from CD4+ T cells from peripheral blood mononuclear cells, sampled after pregnancy. Source of these receptors: a female donor in good health, enrolled as a control in a pregnancy study. The CDR3 runs from the conserved cysteine through the conserved F or W. The D gene is left open where the match is weak.

V: TRBV18; D: TRBD1; J: TRBJ1-4; CDR3: CASSPGQGDEKLFF
V: TRBV5-5; D: TRBD2; J: TRBJ2-7; CDR3: CASTLTSREYEQYF
V: TRBV6-5; D: NA; J: TRBJ1-5; CDR3: CASSTFRRSGPQHF
V: TRBV6-6; D: NA; J: TRBJ1-3; CDR3: CATATGSGNTIYF
V: TRBV27; D: NA; J: TRBJ2-1; CDR3: CASPCGVGTYNEQFF
V: TRBV21-1; D: NA; J: TRBJ2-7; CDR3: CASSKGEGLYEQYF
V: TRBV28; D: NA; J: TRBJ1-1; CDR3: CASSLLGAMGAFF
V: TRBV5-1; D: NA; J: TRBJ1-1; CDR3: CASSLGLNTEAFF
V: TRBV7-9; D: TRBD1; J: TRBJ1-6; CDR3: CASSPGQGISPLHF
V: TRBV11-2; D: TRBD2; J: TRBJ2-7; CDR3: CASSFGLAGVAYEQYF
V: TRBV9; D: TRBD2; J: TRBJ2-7; CDR3: CASSVVLAGALDEQYF
V: TRBV18; D: TRBD1; J: TRBJ1-2; CDR3: CASSPGQQGLYGYTF
V: TRBV5-8; D: TRBD2; J: TRBJ2-1; CDR3: CASSRSGRGEFF
V: TRBV6-6; D: NA; J: TRBJ2-3; CDR3: CASSDQGQSTDTQYF
V: TRBV5-1; D: NA; J: TRBJ1-1; CDR3: CASSSQVTGNTEAFF
V: TRBV10-1; D: TRBD2; J: TRBJ2-2; CDR3: CASSDPLGGGVTGELFF
V: TRBV4-2; D: TRBD2; J: TRBJ2-7; CDR3: CASSQVSGTSYEQYF
V: TRBV18; D: NA; J: TRBJ2-7; CDR3: CASSPASRTYEQYF
V: TRBV11-2; D: TRBD1; J: TRBJ2-3; CDR3: CASSPTGGRTDTQYF
V: TRBV11-2; D: NA; J: TRBJ1-1; CDR3: CASSFSVDTEAFF
V: TRBV28; D: NA; J: TRBJ1-3; CDR3: CASSFGGVSGNTIYF
V: TRBV14; D: NA; J: TRBJ1-6; CDR3: CASSLSSYNSPLHF
V: TRBV25-1; D: NA; J: TRBJ1-2; CDR3: CASSESRAGSLYGYTF
V: TRBV5-4; D: TRBD1; J: TRBJ2-7; CDR3: CASSLARQGGSYEQYF
V: TRBV7-8; D: TRBD2; J: TRBJ2-1; CDR3: CASSVSGGAYEQFF
V: TRBV28; D: TRBD2; J: TRBJ2-5; CDR3: CASSTRLAGGWETQYF